One T cell receptor beta chain is described in this entry. The antigen this receptor binds is unknown. Base qualities are missing; no much larger clone stands one base away. These data originate in a study of T cell responses to AZD1222 COVID-19 vaccine (dated by TCRdb to 2020 to 2023). Regarding the research as a whole: A total of about 230 trial participants underwent TCR sequencing, of whom 200 to 220 received two doses of AZD1222 and some 25 received two doses of the MenACWY control vaccine. Trial participants were enrolled by age into 18-55, 56-69 and 70-plus year subgroups, with roughly 160, 29 and 62 TCR-sequenced participants respectively. Study-wide findings and limitations: Because no day 14 peak-response samples were available, repertoires were characterized only after the peak T cell response. The 56-69-year group was small, and its depth increase did not reach significance, likely because of low power. The vaccine-associated CD4 TCRs covered the entire spike protein, and the dominant responses fell in regions 160-218 and 743-854. Participants were mostly white British, with more females than males. The authors suggested clonal diversity may have been underestimated. Nearly half of unique spike-specific TCRs reportedly recognized epitopes outside regions mutated in the B.1.351 and B.1.1.7 variants. After two AZD1222 doses, both the breadth and the depth of spike-specific TCRs were significantly higher than at day 0 and than in MenACWY recipients. Only five to seven AZD1222 recipients were SARS-CoV-2 seropositive at baseline, limiting conclusions about previously exposed vaccinees.

According to the germline V gene (reference sequence), CDR1 reads GTSNPN and CDR2 reads SVGIG. V has 3 bases trimmed and J has 3 bases trimmed; junction bases matching no gene number 11. The CDR3 covers 15 residues, taking in both the cysteine and the phenylalanine. Of the read, only the CDR3 DNA is kept; its 45 bases are in frame from base 1. The CDR3 regions of human TCRbeta chains were analyzed by immunosequencing. Regarding the original processing steps: TCRs in the repertoires were matched against a reference library of SARS-CoV-2-specific TCRs that had been generated with the MIRA antigen-specificity platform. Breadth meant the fraction of unique TCRs that were SARS-CoV-2-associated, whereas depth meant the fraction of total T cells that were SARS-CoV-2-associated. Using the MIRA data, each spike-specific TCR was mapped to the spike region that the TCR reacts to and placed in a CD4 or CD8 class. Log10-transformed breadth and depth values were compared by one-way ANOVA with Sidak's multiple comparisons tests. Sourced from immuneACCESS, this table was stored by TCRdb with only in-frame sequences that have V and J called. A share of the clones is absent; for the studies checked, an unresolved V gene accounts for under half, and the remainder has no known explanation. Clone size and the V and J calls come from that table; the DNA yielded D and trimming. The sample table lists some 180,000 clones, 92% of them with a count of one. The top ten clonotypes cover roughly 2% of the sample.

What the time point label conveys for this sample: about 28 days (+/-7) after the second vaccine dose. AZD1222 recipients with second doses at about 4 weeks or about 12 weeks were pooled, because spike-specific TCR depth and breadth did not differ between schedules. The vaccinee samples were drawn from two UK trials, COV001 and COV002, one of which was a single-blind randomized controlled phase 2/3 trial testing AZD1222 (ChAdOx1 nCoV-19) in healthy adults. For TCRbeta chain sequencing, PBMC samples from trial participants were taken at day 0 and at day 28 after the second dose. The V gene is TRBV30 and the J gene is TRBJ2-7; TRBD1 matches 7 bases in the middle. The receptor was isolated from an adult who received the AZD1222 COVID-19 vaccine. The sequences come from peripheral blood, collected 28 days after the second AZD1222 dose. In nucleotides, the sequence is TGTGCCTGGAGCCCCCTTCTGGCAGGGGGCTACGAGCAGTACTTC. This yields the protein CAWSPLLAGGYEQYF. The CDR3, completed at both ends by the reference TRBV30 and TRBJ2-7 genes, gives the full variable domain SQTIHQWPATLVQPVGSPLSLECTVEGTSNPNLYWYRQAAGRGLQLLFYSVGIGQISSEVPQNLSASRPQDRQFILSSKKLLLSDSGFYLCAWSPLLAGGYEQYFGPGTRLTVT.